This TCR beta chain was obtained from a study of shared clonotypes between healthy human individuals. Study observations and caveats: Only blood was sampled, and tissue TCR repertoires likely differ from blood ones. Non-shared clonotypes were found to have lower generation probabilities than the clonotypes that were shared by all four of the sorted-subset donors.

For this clone: Its target is not known.

Naive CD45RA+ and memory CD45RA-negative subsets were split from CD4+ cells. Roughly 27,000 T cell genomes, or around 180 ng DNA, went into the sorted-subset replicate PCRs. TCRdb's table, derived via immunoSEQ multiplex PCR, lists solely in-frame clones and lacks some. The table has approximately 500,000 clones, 90% to 96% seen once. This CDR3 has 16 amino acids. Germline trimming cut 3 bases from V and 0 bases from J; bases unmatched to any gene: 6. Germline CDR1 reads SGDLS; CDR2 reads YYNGEE. This chain joins TRBV9 and TRBJ2-3, with 8 bases fitting TRBD1. The sample consisted of naive CD4+ T cells sorted from blood. Regarding subset: CD45RA+ positively selected. This TCR derives from a woman in her twenties or thirties in good health. The chain's CDR3 is CASSAFGTGSTDTQYF. The CDR3 DNA is TGTGCCAGCAGCGCTTTCGGGACAGGTAGCACAGATACGCAGTATTTT.